The T cell receptor beta chain under discussion was sequenced for a study of EBV T-cell therapy then PD-1 blockade in nasopharyngeal carcinoma (dated by TCRdb to the early 2020s). The Qiagen DNeasy Kit was used to extract genomic DNA from the sorted cells. Deep sequencing of the TCR beta chain was done on the immunoSEQ platform. The study's own analysis went as follows. Repertoire data analysis was performed with the immunoSEQ Analyzer software. TCRdb provides this immuneACCESS table in a form limited to in-frame rearrangements. Some clones are lacking; in checked studies, under half of them reflect an unresolved V gene, and why the rest are absent is not known. V and J calls and clone size are as listed in that table; D and trimming were resolved from the DNA. The sample table lists about 23,000 clones, 75% to 90% of them with a count of one. The ten top clones hold roughly 29% of the sample. In the case of this clone: Its antigen is not yet known. It has no much larger one-base neighbor in the sample; base qualities were not kept.

Read against the paper, the sample's treatment or condition label means: AdE1-LMPpoly-expanded autologous EBV-specific T-cell therapy followed by anti-PD-1 nivolumab. The germline V gene sets CDR1 to LGHNA and CDR2 to YSLEER. Germline trimming: 0 bases from V, 3 bases from J; junction bases outside gene matches: 7. There are 16 amino acids in the CDR3, from cysteine to phenylalanine inclusive. Left in the record is the CDR3 DNA by itself, 48 bases read in frame from the first base. This TCR came from a man aged 35 to 55 with nasopharyngeal carcinoma. Here the chain combines TRBV4-3 and TRBJ2-7; a stretch of 8 junction bases matches TRBD1. The sample consisted of CD8+ T cells from blood, taken at approximately day 61 from a patient whose treatment included autologous EBV-specific T cells and nivolumab. CDR3 sequence: CASSQDAADRDYEQYF. The DNA sequence is as follows: TGCGCCAGCAGCCAAGATGCCGCGGACAGGGACTACGAGCAGTACTTC.